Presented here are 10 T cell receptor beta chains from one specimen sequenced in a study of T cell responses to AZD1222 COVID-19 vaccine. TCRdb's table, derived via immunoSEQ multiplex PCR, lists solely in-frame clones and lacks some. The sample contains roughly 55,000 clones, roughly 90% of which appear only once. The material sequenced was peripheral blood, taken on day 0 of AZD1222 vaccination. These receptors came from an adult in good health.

CDR3 sequence (DNA): TGTGCCAGCAGCTTTTCCCTAGCGGGAGGGGCGAACACCGGGGAGCTGTTTTTT. This sequence encodes CASSFSLAGGANTGELFF. This chain joins TRBV7-6 and TRBJ2-2; TRBD2 matches 12 bases. The V segment lost 3 bases and the J segment 0 bases; nucleotides outside the gene matches: 5. Germline V gives CDR1 SGHVS, CDR2 FNYEAQ. This CDR3 comprises 18 residues.

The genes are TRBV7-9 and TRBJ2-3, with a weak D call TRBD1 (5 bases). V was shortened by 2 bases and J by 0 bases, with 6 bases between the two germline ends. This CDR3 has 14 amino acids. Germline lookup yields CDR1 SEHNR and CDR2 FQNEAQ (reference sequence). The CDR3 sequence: CASSLPGSTDTQYF. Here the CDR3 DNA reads TGTGCCAGCAGCTTACCAGGGAGCACAGATACGCAGTATTTT.

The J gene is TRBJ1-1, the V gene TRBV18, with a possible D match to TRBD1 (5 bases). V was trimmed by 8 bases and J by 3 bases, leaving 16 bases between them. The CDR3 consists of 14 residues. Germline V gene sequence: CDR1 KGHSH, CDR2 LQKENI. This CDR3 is CASTQGLEDTEAFF. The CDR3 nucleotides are TGTGCCAGCACGCAGGGCCTGGAAGACACTGAAGCTTTCTTT.

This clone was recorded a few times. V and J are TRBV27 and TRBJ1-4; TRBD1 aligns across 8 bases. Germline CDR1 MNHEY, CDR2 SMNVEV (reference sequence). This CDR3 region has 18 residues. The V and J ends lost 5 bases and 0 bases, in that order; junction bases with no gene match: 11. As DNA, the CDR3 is TGTGCCAGCAGTCGCCAGGGGGCTGGGTTAGCAACTAATGAAAAACTGTTTTTT. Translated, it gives CASSRQGAGLATNEKLFF. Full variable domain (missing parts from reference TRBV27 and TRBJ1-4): EAQVTQNPRYLITVTGKKLTVTCSQNMNHEYMSWYRQDPGLGLRQIYYSMNVEVTDKGDVPEGYKVSRKEKRNFPLILESPSPNQTSLYFCASSRQGAGLATNEKLFFGSGTQLSVL.

Here the CDR3 reads CASSRNGQGPYEQYF. For the CDR3, the DNA is TGTGCCAGCAGCCGAAACGGACAGGGTCCCTACGAGCAGTACTTC. The chain employs TRBV7-8 and TRBJ2-7, with 8 positions matching TRBD1. From germline, CDR1 is SGHVS and CDR2 FQNEAQ. V trimming: 5 bases; J trimming: 2 bases; junction bases outside the gene matches: 8. The CDR3 is 15 residues long.

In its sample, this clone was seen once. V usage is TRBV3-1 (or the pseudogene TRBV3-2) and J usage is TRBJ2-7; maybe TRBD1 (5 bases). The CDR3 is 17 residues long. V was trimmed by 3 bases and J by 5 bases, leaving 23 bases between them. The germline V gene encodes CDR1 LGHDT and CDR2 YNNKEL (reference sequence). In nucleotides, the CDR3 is TGTGCCAGCAGCCAGATGGGCTTTAGGGGCGCGAAAAACGAGCAGTACTTC. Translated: CASSQMGFRGAKNEQYF.

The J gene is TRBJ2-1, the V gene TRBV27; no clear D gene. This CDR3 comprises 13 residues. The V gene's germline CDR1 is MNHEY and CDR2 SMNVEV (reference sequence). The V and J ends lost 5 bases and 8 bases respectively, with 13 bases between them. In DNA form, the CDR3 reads TGTGCCAGCAGTCGTAGTGTAGCCGATGAGCAGTTCTTC. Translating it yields CASSRSVADEQFF.

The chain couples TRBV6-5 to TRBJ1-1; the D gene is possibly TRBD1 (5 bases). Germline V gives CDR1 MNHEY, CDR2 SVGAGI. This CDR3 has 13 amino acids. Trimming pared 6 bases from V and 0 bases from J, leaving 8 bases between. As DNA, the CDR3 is TGTGCCAGCAGCGAGACAGTGAACACTGAAGCTTTCTTT. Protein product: CASSETVNTEAFF.

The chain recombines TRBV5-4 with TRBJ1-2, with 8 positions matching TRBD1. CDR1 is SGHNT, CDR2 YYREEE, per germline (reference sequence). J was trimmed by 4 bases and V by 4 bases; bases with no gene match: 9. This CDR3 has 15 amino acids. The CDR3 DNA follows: TGTGCCAGCAGCCCTACCACGGACAGGGTCTATGGCTACACCTTC. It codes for CASSPTTDRVYGYTF.

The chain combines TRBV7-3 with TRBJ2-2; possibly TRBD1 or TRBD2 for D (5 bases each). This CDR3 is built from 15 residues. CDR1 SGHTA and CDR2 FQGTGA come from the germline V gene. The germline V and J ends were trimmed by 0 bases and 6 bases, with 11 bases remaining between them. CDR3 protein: CASSLTGESSGELFF. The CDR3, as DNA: TGTGCCAGCAGCTTAACAGGGGAGTCATCCGGGGAGCTGTTTTTT.